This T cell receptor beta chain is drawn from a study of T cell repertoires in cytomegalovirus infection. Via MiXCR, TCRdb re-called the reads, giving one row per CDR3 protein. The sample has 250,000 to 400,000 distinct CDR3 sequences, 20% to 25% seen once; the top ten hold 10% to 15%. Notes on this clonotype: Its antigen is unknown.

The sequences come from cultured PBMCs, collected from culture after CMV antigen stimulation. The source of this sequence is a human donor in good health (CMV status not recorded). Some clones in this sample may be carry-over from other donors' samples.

The CDR3 coding sequence is TGTGCCAGCAGCTTAGCTACCTTCCAGGGTACAACTAATGAAAAACTGTTTTTT. Translation gives CASSLATFQGTTNEKLFF. V usage is TRBV7-8 and J usage is TRBJ1-4; D is possibly TRBD1 (5 bases). The CDR3 has 18 residues. V was clipped by 0 bases and J by 0 bases, with 14 bases between them. The V gene's germline CDR1 is SGHVS and CDR2 FQNEAQ. The complete variable domain, with remaining parts taken from reference TRBV7-8 and TRBJ1-4, reads GAGVSQSPRYKVAKRGQDVALRCDPISGHVSLFWYQQALGQGPEFLTYFQNEAQLDKSGLPSDRFFAERPEGSVSTLKIQRTQQEDSAVYLCASSLATFQGTTNEKLFFGSGTQLSVL.